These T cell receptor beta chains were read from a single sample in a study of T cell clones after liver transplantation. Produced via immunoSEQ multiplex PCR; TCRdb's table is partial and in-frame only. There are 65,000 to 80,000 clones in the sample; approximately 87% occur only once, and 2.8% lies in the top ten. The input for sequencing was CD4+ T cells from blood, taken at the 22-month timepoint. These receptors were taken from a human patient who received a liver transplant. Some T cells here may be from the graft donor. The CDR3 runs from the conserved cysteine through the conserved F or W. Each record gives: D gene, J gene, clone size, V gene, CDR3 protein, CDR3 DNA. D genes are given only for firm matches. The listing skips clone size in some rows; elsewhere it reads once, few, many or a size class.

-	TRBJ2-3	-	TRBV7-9	CASSGGTSQSADTQYF	TGTGCCAGCAGCGGGGGGACTTCTCAATCCGCAGATACGCAGTATTTT
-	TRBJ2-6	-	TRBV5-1	CASSLDGAGGANVLTF	TGCGCCAGCAGCTTGGATGGGGCCGGTGGGGCCAACGTCCTGACTTTC
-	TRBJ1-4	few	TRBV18	CASSLNEKLFF	TGTGCCAGCTCCTTAAATGAAAAACTGTTTTTT
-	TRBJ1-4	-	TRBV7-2	CASSLEAGTNEKLFF	TGTGCCAGCAGCTTAGAGGCCGGGACTAATGAAAAACTGTTTTTT
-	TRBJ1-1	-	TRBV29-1	CSVVGGSTEAFF	TGCAGCGTTGTTGGGGGAAGCACTGAAGCTTTCTTT
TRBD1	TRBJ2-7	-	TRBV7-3	CASSLNPGTGGGEQYF	TGTGCCAGCAGCTTGAATCCCGGGACAGGGGGCGGCGAGCAGTACTTC
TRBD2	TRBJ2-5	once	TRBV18	CASSPTSGGTETQYF	TGTGCCAGCTCCCCGACTAGCGGGGGAACGGAGACCCAGTACTTC
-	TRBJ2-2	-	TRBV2	CASSEARAGTGELFF	TGTGCCAGCAGTGAAGCCAGAGCAGGCACCGGGGAGCTGTTTTTT
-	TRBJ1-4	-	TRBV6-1	CASSAQQGSHEKLFF	TGTGCCAGCAGTGCCCAACAGGGATCTCATGAAAAACTGTTTTTT
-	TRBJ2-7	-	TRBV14	CASSPATGVRGEQYF	TGTGCCAGCAGCCCAGCCACGGGAGTGCGGGGCGAGCAGTACTTC
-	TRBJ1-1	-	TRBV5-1	CASSSNTNTEAFF	TGCGCCAGCAGCTCCAACACGAACACTGAAGCTTTCTTT
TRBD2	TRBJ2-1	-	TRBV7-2	CASSPGTSSGEQFF	TGTGCCAGCAGCCCGGGGACTAGCTCAGGTGAGCAGTTCTTC
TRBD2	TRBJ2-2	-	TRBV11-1	CASTQGGRGGVGTGELFF	TGTGCCAGCACCCAAGGGGGGCGGGGGGGCGTCGGCACCGGGGAGCTGTTTTTT
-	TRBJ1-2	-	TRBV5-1	CASSALGYGYTF	TGCGCCAGCAGCGCCCTAGGGTATGGCTACACCTTC
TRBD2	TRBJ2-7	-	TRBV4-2	CASSHRLAGFYEQYF	TGTGCCAGCAGCCATCGACTAGCGGGGTTCTACGAGCAGTACTTC
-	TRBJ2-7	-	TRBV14	CASSQVGTLRDEQYF	TGTGCCAGCAGCCAAGTGGGAACGCTTAGGGACGAGCAGTACTTC
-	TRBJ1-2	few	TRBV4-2	CASSQRPQFAQNYGYTF	TGTGCCAGCAGCCAACGCCCCCAGTTTGCCCAAAACTATGGCTACACCTTC
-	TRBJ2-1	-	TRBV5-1	CASSSSGPPNEQFF	TGCGCCAGCAGCTCCTCGGGTCCTCCCAATGAGCAGTTCTTC
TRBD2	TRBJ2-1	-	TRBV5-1	CASSFGTSGIYNEQFF	TGCGCCAGCAGTTTTGGGACTAGCGGGATCTACAATGAGCAGTTCTTC
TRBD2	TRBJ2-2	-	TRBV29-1	CSVEAGPYDTSVGELFF	TGCAGCGTTGAAGCGGGGCCGTATGATACTAGCGTTGGGGAGCTGTTTTTT
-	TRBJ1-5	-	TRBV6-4	CASSDGSLSLRQPQHF	TGTGCCAGCAGTGATGGTTCCCTCTCGCTTCGGCAGCCCCAGCATTTT
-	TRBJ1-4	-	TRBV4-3	CASSQETDATNEKLFF	TGCGCCAGCAGCCAAGAAACCGACGCAACTAATGAAAAACTGTTTTTT
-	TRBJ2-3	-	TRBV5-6	CASSYRVATDTQYF	TGTGCCAGCAGCTACAGGGTTGCAACAGATACGCAGTATTTT
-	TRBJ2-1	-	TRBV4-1	CASSQGTGGASYNEQFF	TGCGCCAGCAGCCAAGGGACGGGCGGCGCCAGCTACAATGAGCAGTTCTTC
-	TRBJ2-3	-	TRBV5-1	CASGRDFPPDTQYF	TGCGCCAGCGGACGGGACTTTCCCCCAGATACGCAGTATTTT
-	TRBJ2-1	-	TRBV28	CASSLGSFLNEQFF	TGTGCCAGCAGTTTAGGCTCCTTCCTCAATGAGCAGTTCTTC
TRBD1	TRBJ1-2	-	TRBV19	CASLSPRTGGVVRNYGYTF	TGTGCCAGTTTGTCCCCGCGGACAGGGGGCGTCGTTCGTAACTATGGCTACACCTTC
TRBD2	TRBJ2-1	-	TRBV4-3	CASSRDILAGSEQFF	TGCGCCAGCAGCCGAGACATACTAGCGGGGTCGGAGCAGTTCTTC
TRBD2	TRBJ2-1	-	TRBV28	CASSLAGGGYNEQFF	TGTGCCAGCAGTTTAGCGGGAGGCGGCTACAATGAGCAGTTCTTC
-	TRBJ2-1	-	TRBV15	CATSRAGARHNEQFF	TGTGCCACCAGCAGAGCGGGGGCCAGGCACAATGAGCAGTTCTTC
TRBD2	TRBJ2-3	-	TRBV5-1	CASSLYGSGRDTQYF	TGCGCCAGCAGCTTGTATGGTAGCGGGAGAGATACGCAGTATTTT
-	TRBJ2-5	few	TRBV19	CASSPPAAQETQYF	TGTGCCAGTAGTCCCCCAGCGGCACAAGAGACCCAGTACTTC
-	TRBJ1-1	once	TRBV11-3	CASSHKLNTEAFF	TGTGCCAGCAGTCATAAATTGAACACTGAAGCTTTCTTT
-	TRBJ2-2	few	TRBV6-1	CASSEARGTGGGELFF	TGTGCCAGCAGTGAAGCTAGAGGGACGGGCGGCGGGGAGCTGTTTTTT
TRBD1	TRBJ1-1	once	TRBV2	CASSRQTGFGTEAFF	TGTGCCAGCAGTCGGCAGACAGGGTTTGGAACTGAAGCTTTCTTT
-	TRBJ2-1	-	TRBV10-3	CAISETASLYNEQFF	TGTGCCATCAGTGAGACTGCGAGCCTCTACAATGAGCAGTTCTTC
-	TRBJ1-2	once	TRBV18	CASSLLARTAANYGYTF	TGTGCCAGCTCACTTCTGGCCAGGACAGCGGCTAACTATGGCTACACCTTC
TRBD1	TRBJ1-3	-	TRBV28	CASGGTGAGNTIYF	TGTGCCAGCGGTGGGACAGGGGCTGGAAACACCATATATTTT
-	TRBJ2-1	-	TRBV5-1	CASSLGTGNEQFF	TGCGCCAGCAGCTTGGGGACGGGGAATGAGCAGTTCTTC
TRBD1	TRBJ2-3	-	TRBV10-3	CAISESRTGNTDTQYF	TGTGCCATCAGTGAGTCTAGGACAGGGAACACAGATACGCAGTATTTT
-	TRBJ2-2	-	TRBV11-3	CASRQGRENTGELFF	TGTGCCAGCAGACAGGGGCGGGAAAACACCGGGGAGCTGTTTTTT
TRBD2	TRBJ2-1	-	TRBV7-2	CASSWPIAGANEQFF	TGTGCCAGCAGCTGGCCTATAGCGGGAGCGAATGAGCAGTTCTTC
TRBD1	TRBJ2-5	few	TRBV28	CASSLSQGVTQYF	TGTGCCAGCAGTTTATCACAGGGGGTGACCCAGTACTTC
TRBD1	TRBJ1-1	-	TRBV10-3	CAISLGGEGAFF	TGTGCCATCAGTCTAGGGGGCGAGGGAGCTTTCTTT
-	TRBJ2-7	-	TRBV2	CASSLPGAPEQYF	TGTGCCAGCAGCCTCCCAGGGGCGCCCGAGCAGTACTTC
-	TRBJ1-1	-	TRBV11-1	CASSLTRTGNTEAFF	TGTGCCAGCAGCCTTACACGGACGGGGAACACTGAAGCTTTCTTT